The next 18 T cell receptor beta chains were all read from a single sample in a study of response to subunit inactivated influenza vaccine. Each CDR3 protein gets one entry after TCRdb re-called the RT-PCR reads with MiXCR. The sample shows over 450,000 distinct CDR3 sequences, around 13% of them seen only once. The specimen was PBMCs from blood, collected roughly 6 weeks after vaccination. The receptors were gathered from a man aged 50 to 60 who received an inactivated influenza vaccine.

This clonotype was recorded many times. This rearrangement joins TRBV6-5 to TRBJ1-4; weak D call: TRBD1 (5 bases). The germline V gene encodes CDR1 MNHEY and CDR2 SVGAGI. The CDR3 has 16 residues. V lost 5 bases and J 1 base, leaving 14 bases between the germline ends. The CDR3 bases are TGTGCCAGCAGTCACTTCGGAAGGGGAACTAATGAAAAACTGTTTTTT. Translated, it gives CASSHFGRGTNEKLFF.

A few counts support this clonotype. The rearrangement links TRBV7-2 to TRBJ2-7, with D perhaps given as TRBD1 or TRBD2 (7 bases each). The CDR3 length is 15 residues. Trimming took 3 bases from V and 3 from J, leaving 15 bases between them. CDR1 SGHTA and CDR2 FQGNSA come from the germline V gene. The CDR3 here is CASSFRGGLFYEQYF. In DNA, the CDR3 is TGTGCCAGCAGCTTCAGGGGGGGACTCTTCTACGAGCAGTACTTC.

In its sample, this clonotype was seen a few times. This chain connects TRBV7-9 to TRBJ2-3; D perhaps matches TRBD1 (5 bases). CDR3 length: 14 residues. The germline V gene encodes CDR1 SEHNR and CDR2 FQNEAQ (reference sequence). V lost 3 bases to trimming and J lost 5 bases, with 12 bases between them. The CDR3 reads CASSFLGARDTQYF. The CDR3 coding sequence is TGTGCCAGCAGCTTTTTAGGGGCGAGAGATACGCAGTATTTT.

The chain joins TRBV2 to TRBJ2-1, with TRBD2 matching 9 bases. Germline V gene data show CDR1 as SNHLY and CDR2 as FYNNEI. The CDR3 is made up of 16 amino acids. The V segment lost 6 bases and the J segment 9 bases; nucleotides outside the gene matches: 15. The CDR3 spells CASRGVRGTSNSEQFF. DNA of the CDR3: TGTGCCAGCAGAGGGGTGAGAGGGACTAGCAACAGTGAGCAGTTCTTC.

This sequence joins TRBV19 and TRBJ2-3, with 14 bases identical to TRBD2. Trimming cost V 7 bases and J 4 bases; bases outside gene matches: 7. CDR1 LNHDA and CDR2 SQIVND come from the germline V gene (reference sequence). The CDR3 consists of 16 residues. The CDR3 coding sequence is TGTGCCAGTAATATCGGGACTAGCGGGAGCTCAGATACGCAGTATTTT. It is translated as CASNIGTSGSSDTQYF. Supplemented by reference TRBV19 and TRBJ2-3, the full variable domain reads DGGITQSPKYLFRKEGQNVTLSCEQNLNHDAMYWYRQDPGQGLRLIYYSQIVNDFQKGDIAEGYSVSREKKESFPLTVTSAQKNPTAFYLCASNIGTSGSSDTQYFGPGTRLTVL.

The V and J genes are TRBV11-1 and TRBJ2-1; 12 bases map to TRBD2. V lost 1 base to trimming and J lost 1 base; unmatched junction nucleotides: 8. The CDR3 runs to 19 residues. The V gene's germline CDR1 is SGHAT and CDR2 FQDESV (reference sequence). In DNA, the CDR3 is TGTGCCAGCAGCTTAGGACTAGCGGGGGCCCCAGGGTCCTACAATGAGCAGTTCTTC. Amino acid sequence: CASSLGLAGAPGSYNEQFF.

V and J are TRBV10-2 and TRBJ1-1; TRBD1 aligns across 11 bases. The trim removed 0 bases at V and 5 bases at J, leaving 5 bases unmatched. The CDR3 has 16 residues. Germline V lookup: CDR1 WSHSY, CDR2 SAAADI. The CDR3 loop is CASSESWDRGATEAFF. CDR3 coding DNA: TGCGCCAGCAGTGAGTCCTGGGACAGGGGGGCGACTGAAGCTTTCTTT.

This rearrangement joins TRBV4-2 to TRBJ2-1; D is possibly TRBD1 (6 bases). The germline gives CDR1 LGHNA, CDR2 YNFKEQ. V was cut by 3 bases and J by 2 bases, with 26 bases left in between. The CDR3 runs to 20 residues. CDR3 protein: CASSHTRWDTRTTPYNEQFF. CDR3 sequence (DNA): TGTGCCAGCAGCCACACCCGGTGGGACACTCGCACGACCCCCTACAATGAGCAGTTCTTC.

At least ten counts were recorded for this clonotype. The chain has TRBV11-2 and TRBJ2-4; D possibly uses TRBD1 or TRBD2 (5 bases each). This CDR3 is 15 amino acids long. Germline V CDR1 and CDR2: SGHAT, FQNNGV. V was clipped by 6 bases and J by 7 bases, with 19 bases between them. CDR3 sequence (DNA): TGTGCCAGCAGACACCCTGGGGGTAGATCGAACATTCAGTACTTC. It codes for CASRHPGGRSNIQYF.

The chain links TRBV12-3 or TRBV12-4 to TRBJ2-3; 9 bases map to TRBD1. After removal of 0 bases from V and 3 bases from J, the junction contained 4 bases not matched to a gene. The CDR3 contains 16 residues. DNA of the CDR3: TGTGCCAGCAGTTTAGCGGTGGACAGGGGTACAGATACGCAGTATTTT. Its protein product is CASSLAVDRGTDTQYF.

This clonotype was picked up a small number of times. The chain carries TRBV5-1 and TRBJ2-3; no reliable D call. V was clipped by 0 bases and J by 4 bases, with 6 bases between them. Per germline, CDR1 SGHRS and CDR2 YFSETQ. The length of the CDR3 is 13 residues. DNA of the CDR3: TGCGCCAGCAGCTTGGCTACCGCAGATACGCAGTATTTT. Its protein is CASSLATADTQYF.

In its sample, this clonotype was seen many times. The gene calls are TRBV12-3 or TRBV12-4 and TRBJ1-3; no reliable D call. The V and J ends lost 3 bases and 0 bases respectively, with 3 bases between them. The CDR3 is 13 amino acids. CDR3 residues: CASSLDSGNTIYF. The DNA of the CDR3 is TGTGCCAGCAGTTTGGACTCTGGAAACACCATATATTTT.

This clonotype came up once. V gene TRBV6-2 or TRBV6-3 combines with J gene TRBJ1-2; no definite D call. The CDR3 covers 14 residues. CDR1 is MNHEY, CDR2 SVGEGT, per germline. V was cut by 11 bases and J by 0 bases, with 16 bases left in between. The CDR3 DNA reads TGTGCCGCCGCGGCCGGGATAACTAACTATGGCTACACCTTC. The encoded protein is CAAAAGITNYGYTF.

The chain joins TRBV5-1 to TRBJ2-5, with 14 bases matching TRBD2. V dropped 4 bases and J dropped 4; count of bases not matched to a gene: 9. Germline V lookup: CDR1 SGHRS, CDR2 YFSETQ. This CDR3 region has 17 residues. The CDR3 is CASSLGLAGALPETQYF. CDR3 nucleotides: TGCGCCAGCAGCCTGGGACTAGCGGGGGCCCTTCCAGAGACCCAGTACTTC.

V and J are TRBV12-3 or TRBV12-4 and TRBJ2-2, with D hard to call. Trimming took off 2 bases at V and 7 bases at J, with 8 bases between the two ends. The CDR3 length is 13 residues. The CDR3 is CASSLSGGGELFF. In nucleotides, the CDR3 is TGTGCCAGCAGTTTAAGTGGTGGCGGGGAGCTGTTTTTT.

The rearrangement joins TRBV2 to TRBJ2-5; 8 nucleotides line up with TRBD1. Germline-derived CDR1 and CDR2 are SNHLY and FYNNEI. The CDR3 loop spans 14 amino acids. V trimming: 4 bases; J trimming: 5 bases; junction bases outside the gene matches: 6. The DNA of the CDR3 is TGTGCCAGCAGTGTTAACAGGGGGTATGAGACCCAGTACTTC. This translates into CASSVNRGYETQYF.

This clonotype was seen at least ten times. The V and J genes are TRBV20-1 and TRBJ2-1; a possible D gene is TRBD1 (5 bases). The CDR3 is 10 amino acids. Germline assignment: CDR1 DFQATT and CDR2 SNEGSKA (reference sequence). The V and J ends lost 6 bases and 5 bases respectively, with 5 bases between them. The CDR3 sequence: CSATDNEQFF. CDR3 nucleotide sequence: TGCAGTGCGACAGACAATGAGCAGTTCTTC.

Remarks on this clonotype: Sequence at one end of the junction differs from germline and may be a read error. The CDR3 loop is CDSSFSQRQQETQYF. CDR3 nucleotides: TGTGACAGCAGTTTCTCCCAGCGGCAACAAGAGACCCAGTACTTC. The chain joins TRBV12-3 or TRBV12-4 to TRBJ2-5; a possible D gene is TRBD2 (5 bases). The CDR3 covers 15 residues.